Presented here are 11 T cell receptor beta chains from one specimen sequenced in a study of cytomegalovirus exposure and HLA in healthy donors. The PCR used 60 Vbeta and 13 Jbeta primers. Assay: immunoSEQ multiplex PCR; the TCRdb copy retains only in-frame clones and omits some. The table lists some 120,000 clones, around 8.5% of them singletons. The sequencing sample was made of PBMCs. All receptors come from a man aged 40-55 years in good health and CMV-seronegative.

The CDR3 loop reads CASSPQLNTEAFF. In DNA form, the CDR3 reads TGTGCCAGCTCACCCCAACTAAACACTGAAGCTTTCTTT. The chain carries TRBV18 and TRBJ1-1; D call uncertain. The V gene lost 3 bases and the J gene lost 2 bases, with 7 bases spanning the gap. Germline CDR1 and CDR2: KGHSH and LQKENI. The CDR3 is 13 amino acids.

V is TRBV4-1 and J is TRBJ1-5; 8 nucleotides line up with TRBD1. V lost 4 bases to trimming and J lost 2 bases; unmatched junction nucleotides: 7. Germline V CDR1 and CDR2: MGHRA, YSYEKL. This CDR3 is built from 16 residues. CDR3 in DNA: TGCGCCAGCAGCCTAGAGACAGGGGTGGGCAATCAGCCCCAGCATTTT. It codes for CASSLETGVGNQPQHF.

The chain is built from TRBV28 and TRBJ1-3, with TRBD1 as a possible D gene (5 bases). The CDR3 sequence is 18 residues long. Germline lookup yields CDR1 MDHEN and CDR2 SYDVKM. V was shortened by 3 bases and J by 0 bases, with 18 bases between the two germline ends. The DNA for the CDR3 is TGTGCCAGCAGTTTTTACTATGCGGGGGAAGACTCTGGAAACACCATATATTTT. Encoded protein: CASSFYYAGEDSGNTIYF.

This clone has only a few counts. V is TRBV5-6 and J is TRBJ1-6; D might be TRBD1 (6 bases). V was pared by 6 bases and J by 7 bases, with 17 bases between. The germline CDR1 and CDR2 sequences are SGHDT and YYEEEE. The length of the CDR3 is 15 residues. CDR3 protein: CASTPWGLENSPLHF. The CDR3 nucleotides are TGTGCCAGCACCCCGTGGGGGCTAGAGAATTCACCCCTCCACTTT. The complete variable domain, with remaining parts taken from reference TRBV5-6 and TRBJ1-6, reads DAGVTQSPTHLIKTRGQQVTLRCSPKSGHDTVSWYQQALGQGPQFIFQYYEEEERQRGNFPDRFSGHQFPNYSSELNVNALLLGDSALYLCASTPWGLENSPLHFGNGTRLTVT.

The chain recombines TRBV29-1 with TRBJ1-1; perhaps TRBD1 as D (5 bases). Trimming took 3 bases from V and 5 from J, leaving 7 bases between them. The CDR3 length is 11 residues. The germline V gene has CDR1 SQVTM and CDR2 ANQGSEA. CDR3 DNA sequence: TGCAGCGTTGACAGGGCGACTGAAGCTTTCTTT. Its protein product is CSVDRATEAFF. Complete variable domain (other parts from reference TRBV29-1 and TRBJ1-1): SAVISQKPSRDICQRGTSLTIQCQVDSQVTMMFWYRQQPGQSLTLIATANQGSEATYESGFVIDKFPISRPNLTFSTLTVSNMSPEDSSIYLCSVDRATEAFFGQGTRLTVV.

CDR3 DNA sequence: TGCGCCAGCAGCTTGGCCCAGCGTGGCACTGAAGCTTTCTTT. This translates into CASSLAQRGTEAFF. The chain links TRBV5-1 to TRBJ1-1; no firm D call. This CDR3 spans 14 amino acids. The V and J ends lost 0 bases and 4 bases respectively, with 10 bases between them. Looked up from germline, CDR1 is SGHRS and CDR2 is YFSETQ.

This clone has only a few counts. V usage is TRBV7-6 and J usage is TRBJ1-6; 11 nucleotides match TRBD1. The CDR3 spans 18 residues. The germline CDR1 and CDR2 sequences are SGHVS and FNYEAQ. V gave up 0 bases and J gave up 8 bases; unmatched junction bases: 9. CDR3 nucleotide sequence: TGTGCCAGCAGCTTAGCGGTCGGGACAGGGGGAGGCCATTCACCCCTCCACTTT. This codes for CASSLAVGTGGGHSPLHF. Using reference TRBV7-6 and TRBJ1-6 for the parts outside the CDR3, the full variable domain is GAGVSQSPRYKVTKRGQDVALRCDPISGHVSLYWYRQALGQGPEFLTYFNYEAQQDKSGLPNDRFSAERPEGSISTLTIQRTEQRDSAMYRCASSLAVGTGGGHSPLHFGNGTRLTVT.

This clone turned up a few times. The rearrangement links TRBV13 to TRBJ2-5, with a weak D call TRBD2 (7 bases). V was cut by 5 bases and J by 5 bases, with 12 bases left in between. CDR1 PRHDT and CDR2 FYEKMQ come from the germline V gene (reference sequence). CDR3 length: 13 residues. CDR3 region: CASSPGGLETQYF. In nucleotides, the CDR3 is TGTGCCAGCAGCCCGGGGGGCCTGGAGACCCAGTACTTC.

This clone was picked up a small number of times. This chain links TRBV2 with TRBJ2-1, with 9 bases that match TRBD1. Per the germline V gene, CDR1 is SNHLY and CDR2 is FYNNEI. There are 15 residues in the CDR3. V lost 6 bases and J lost 0; bases outside the gene matches: 3. In DNA form, the CDR3 reads TGTGCCAGCAGGGGGACAGGGCTCTCCTACAATGAGCAGTTCTTC. Its protein is CASRGTGLSYNEQFF.

This clone was observed a few times. V gene TRBV5-1 combines with J gene TRBJ2-7, with 7 bases lining up with TRBD2. V was pared by 0 bases and J by 1 base, with 1 base of the junction left unmatched. This CDR3 is 14 amino acids long. Germline values: CDR1 SGHRS, CDR2 YFSETQ. The CDR3 bases are TGCGCCAGCAGCTTGGGGGAGGGTTCCTACGAGCAGTACTTC. Residues: CASSLGEGSYEQYF.

This clone was counted a few times. The J gene is TRBJ1-1, the V gene TRBV18; perhaps TRBD1 as D (6 bases). Germline V lookup: CDR1 KGHSH, CDR2 LQKENI. CDR3 size: 12 residues. V lost 1 base and J lost 6, with 6 bases in between. As DNA, the CDR3 is TGTGCCAGCTCACCACAGGGGGCTGAAGCTTTCTTT. It translates to CASSPQGAEAFF.